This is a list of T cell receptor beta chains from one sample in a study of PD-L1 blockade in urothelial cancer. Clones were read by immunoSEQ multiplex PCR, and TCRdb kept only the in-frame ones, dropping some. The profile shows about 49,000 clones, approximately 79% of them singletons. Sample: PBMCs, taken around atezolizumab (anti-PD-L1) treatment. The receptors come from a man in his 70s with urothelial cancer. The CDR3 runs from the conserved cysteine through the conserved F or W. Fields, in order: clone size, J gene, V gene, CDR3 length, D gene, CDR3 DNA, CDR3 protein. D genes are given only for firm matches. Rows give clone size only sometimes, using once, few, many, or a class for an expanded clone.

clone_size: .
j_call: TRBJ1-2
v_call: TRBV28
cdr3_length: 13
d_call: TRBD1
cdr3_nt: TGTGCCAGCAGTCTCGGGACAGGGTATGGCTACACCTTC
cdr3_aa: CASSLGTGYGYTF

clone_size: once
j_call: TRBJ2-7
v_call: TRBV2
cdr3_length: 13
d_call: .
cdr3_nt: TGTGCCAGCGGAGGGGACAGCTCCTACGAGCAGTACTTC
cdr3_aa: CASGGDSSYEQYF

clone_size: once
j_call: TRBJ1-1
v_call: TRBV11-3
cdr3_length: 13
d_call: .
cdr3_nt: TGTACCAGCAGCTTGGGGAGTGCAACTGAAGCTTTCTTT
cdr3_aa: CTSSLGSATEAFF

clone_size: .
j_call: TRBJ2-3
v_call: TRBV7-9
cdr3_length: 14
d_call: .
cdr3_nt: TGTGCCAGCAGCTACAATGCGGGCACAGATACGCAGTATTTT
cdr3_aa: CASSYNAGTDTQYF

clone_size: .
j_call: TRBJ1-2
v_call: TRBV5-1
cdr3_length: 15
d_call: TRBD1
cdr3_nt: TGCGCCAGCAGCTTAATACAGGGGATGGGCTATGGCTACACCTTC
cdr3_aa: CASSLIQGMGYGYTF

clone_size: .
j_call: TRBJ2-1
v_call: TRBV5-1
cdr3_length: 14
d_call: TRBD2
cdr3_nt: TGCGCCAGCAGCTTGAGCGGGACTTACAATGAGCAGTTCTTC
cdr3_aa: CASSLSGTYNEQFF

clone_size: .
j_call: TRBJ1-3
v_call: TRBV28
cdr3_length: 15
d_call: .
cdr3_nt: TGTGCCAGCACCCCCTTTAAACAGACCGGAAACACCATATATTTT
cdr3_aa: CASTPFKQTGNTIYF

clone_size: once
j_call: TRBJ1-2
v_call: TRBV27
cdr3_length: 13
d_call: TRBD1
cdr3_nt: TGTGCCAGCAGAGCCGGGACAGGGAATGGCTACACCTTC
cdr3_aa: CASRAGTGNGYTF

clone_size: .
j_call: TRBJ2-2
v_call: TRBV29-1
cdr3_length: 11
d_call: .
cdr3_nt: TGCAGCGTTGATGGTGGCGGTGGGCTGTTTTTT
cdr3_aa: CSVDGGGGLFF

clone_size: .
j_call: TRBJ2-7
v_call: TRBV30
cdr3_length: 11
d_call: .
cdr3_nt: TGTGCCTGGAGTTCCATTTACGAGCAGTACTTC
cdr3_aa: CAWSSIYEQYF

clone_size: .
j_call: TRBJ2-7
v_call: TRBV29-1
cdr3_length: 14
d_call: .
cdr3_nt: TGCAGCGTATTGGGGAACAGGGAACGATACGAGCAGTACTTC
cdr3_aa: CSVLGNRERYEQYF

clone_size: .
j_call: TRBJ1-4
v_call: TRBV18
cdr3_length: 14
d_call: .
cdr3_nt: TGTGCCAGCTCACTACCGACGGAGAATGAAAAACTGTTTTTT
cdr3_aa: CASSLPTENEKLFF

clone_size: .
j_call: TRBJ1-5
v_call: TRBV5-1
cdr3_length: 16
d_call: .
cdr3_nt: TGCGCCAGCAGCTCGCCGCAGGATTTTAGCAATCAGCCCCAGCATTTT
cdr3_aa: CASSSPQDFSNQPQHF

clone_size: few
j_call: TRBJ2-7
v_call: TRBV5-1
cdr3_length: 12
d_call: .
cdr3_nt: TGCGCCAGCAGCCCGGCAGGGCACGAGCAGTACTTC
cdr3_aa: CASSPAGHEQYF

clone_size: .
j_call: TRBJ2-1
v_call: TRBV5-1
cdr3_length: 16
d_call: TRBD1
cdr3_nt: TGCGCCAGCAGCTTGGGGGGGGACAGGGGCTACAATGAGCAGTTCTTC
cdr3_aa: CASSLGGDRGYNEQFF

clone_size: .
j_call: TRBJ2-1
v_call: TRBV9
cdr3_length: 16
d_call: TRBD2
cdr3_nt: TGTGCCAGCAGCCCTTACGGGACTACCGGCTACAATGAGCAGTTCTTC
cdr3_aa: CASSPYGTTGYNEQFF

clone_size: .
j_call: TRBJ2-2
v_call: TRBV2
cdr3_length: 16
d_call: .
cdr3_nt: TGTGCCAGCAGTATTCGGGGACATGGGAACACCGGGGAGCTGTTTTTT
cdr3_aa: CASSIRGHGNTGELFF

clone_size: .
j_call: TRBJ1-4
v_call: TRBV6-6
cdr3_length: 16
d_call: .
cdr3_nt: TGTGCCAGCAGTTACTCGGTCGGGCAGGGTAATGAAAAACTGTTTTTT
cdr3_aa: CASSYSVGQGNEKLFF

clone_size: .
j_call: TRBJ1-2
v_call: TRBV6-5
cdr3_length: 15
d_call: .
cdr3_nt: TGTGCCAGCAGTTACTCCCAGGGTTCTAACTATGGCTACACCTTC
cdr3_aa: CASSYSQGSNYGYTF

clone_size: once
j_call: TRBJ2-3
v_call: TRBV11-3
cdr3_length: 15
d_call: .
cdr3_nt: TGTGCCAGCAGCTTAGAGAGCGGTGGCGCAGATACGCAGTATTTT
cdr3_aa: CASSLESGGADTQYF

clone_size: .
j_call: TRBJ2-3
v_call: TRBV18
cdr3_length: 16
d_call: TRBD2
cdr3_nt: TGTGCCAGCTCACCACCGGGACTAGCGGGACCAGATACGCAGTATTTT
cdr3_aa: CASSPPGLAGPDTQYF

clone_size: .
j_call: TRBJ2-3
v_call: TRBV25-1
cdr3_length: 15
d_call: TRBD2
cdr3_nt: TGTGCCAGTGGGACTAGCGGGAGTAGCACAGATACGCAGTATTTT
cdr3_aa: CASGTSGSSTDTQYF

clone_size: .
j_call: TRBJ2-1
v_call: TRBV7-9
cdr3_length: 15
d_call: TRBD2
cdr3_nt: TGTGCCAGCAGCTACGGGACTAGCGCCTACAATGAGCAGTTCTTC
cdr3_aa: CASSYGTSAYNEQFF

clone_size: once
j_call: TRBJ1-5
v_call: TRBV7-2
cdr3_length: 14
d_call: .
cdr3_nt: TGTGCCAGCAGCTCCAGGGTAGGCAATCAGCCCCAGCATTTT
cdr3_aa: CASSSRVGNQPQHF

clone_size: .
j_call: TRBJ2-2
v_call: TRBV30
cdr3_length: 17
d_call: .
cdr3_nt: TGTGCCTGGAGTGCTCTCCGGACTGGCCGAGGAACCGGGGAGCTGTTTTTT
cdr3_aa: CAWSALRTGRGTGELFF

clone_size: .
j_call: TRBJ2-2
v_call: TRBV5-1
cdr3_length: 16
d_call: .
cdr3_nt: TGCGCCAGCAGCCAGAGAGAGGCCGCGAACACCGGGGAGCTGTTTTTT
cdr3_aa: CASSQREAANTGELFF

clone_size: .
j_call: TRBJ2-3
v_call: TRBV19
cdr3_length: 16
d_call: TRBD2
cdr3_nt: TGTGCCAGTAGCCTTCAACTAGCGGGAGTGGGAGATACGCAGTATTTT
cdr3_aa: CASSLQLAGVGDTQYF

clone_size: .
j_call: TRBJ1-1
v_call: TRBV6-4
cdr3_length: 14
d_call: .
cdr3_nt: TGTGCCAGCAGTGCCACACAGGGTAATACTGAAGCTTTCTTT
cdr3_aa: CASSATQGNTEAFF

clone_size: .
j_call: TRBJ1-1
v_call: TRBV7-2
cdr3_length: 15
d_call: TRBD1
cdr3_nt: TGTGCCAGCAGCTCGCGACAGGGGTGGAACACTGAAGCTTTCTTT
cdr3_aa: CASSSRQGWNTEAFF

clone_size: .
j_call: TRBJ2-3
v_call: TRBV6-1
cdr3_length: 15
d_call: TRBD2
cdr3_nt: TGTGCCAGCAGTGAAAGTCTAGCGGGCACAGATACGCAGTATTTT
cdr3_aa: CASSESLAGTDTQYF

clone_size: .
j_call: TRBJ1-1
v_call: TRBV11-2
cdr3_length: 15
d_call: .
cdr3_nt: TGTGCCAGCAGCTCACCCCTGGCGGGGAACACTGAAGCTTTCTTT
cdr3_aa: CASSSPLAGNTEAFF

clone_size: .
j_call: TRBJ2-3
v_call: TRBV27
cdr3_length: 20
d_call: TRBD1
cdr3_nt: TGTGCCAGCAGTCAGCCGCGGGACAGGGGGCAGGTGGTAGGCACAGATACGCAGTATTTT
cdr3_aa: CASSQPRDRGQVVGTDTQYF

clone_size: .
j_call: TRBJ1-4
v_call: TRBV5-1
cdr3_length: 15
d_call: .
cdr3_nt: TGCGCCAGCAGCTTGGCGGTTGCAACTAATGAAAAACTGTTTTTT
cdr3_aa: CASSLAVATNEKLFF

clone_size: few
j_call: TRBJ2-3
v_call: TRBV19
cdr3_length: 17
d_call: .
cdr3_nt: TGTGCCAGTAGTATTAGGGGAGCAGGGGCCAGCACAGATACGCAGTATTTT
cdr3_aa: CASSIRGAGASTDTQYF

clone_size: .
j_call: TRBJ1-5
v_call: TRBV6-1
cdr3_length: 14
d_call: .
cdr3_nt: TGTGCCAGCAGTCTGGGGGGGGTGGATCAGCCCCAGCATTTT
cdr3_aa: CASSLGGVDQPQHF

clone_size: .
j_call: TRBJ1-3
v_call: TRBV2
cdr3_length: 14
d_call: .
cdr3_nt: TGTGCCAGCAGTGAACAGGGGACTGGAAACACCATATATTTT
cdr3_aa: CASSEQGTGNTIYF

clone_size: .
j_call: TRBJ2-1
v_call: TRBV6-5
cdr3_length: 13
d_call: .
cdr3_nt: TGTGCCACCGCACAGTTTATATACAATGAGCAGTTCTTC
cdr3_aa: CATAQFIYNEQFF

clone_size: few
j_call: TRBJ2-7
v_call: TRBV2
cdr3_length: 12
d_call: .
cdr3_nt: TGTGCCAGCAGTGAAGGGTGGGCCTTAAGAAACTTC
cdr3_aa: CASSEGWALRNF

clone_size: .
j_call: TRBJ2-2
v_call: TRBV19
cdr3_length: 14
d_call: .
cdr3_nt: TGTGCCACCGCCTTAGCGGATGGGACCGGGGAGCTGTTTTTT
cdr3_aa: CATALADGTGELFF

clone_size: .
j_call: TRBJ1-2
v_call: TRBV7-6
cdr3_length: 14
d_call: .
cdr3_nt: TGTGCCAGCAGCTCGGACAGCGGTAACTATGGCTACACCTTC
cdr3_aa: CASSSDSGNYGYTF

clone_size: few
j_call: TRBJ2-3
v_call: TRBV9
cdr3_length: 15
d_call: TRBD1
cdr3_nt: TGTGCCAGCAGCGTACAGGGGGCGGGCACAGATACGCAGTATTTT
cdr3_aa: CASSVQGAGTDTQYF

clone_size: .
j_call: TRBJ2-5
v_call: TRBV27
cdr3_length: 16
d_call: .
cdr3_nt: TGTGCCAGCAGGCCAACCCCCGACAGAGCTCAAGAGACCCAGTACTTC
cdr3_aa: CASRPTPDRAQETQYF

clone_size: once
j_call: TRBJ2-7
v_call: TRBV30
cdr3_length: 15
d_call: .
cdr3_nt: TGTGCCTGGAGTGTACAAGAGGGGGGGAAGTACGAGCAGTACTTC
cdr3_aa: CAWSVQEGGKYEQYF

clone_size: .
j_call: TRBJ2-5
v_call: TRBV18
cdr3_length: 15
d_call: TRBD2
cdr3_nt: TGTGCCAGCTCACCGGCCCTAGCGGGAGGAGAGACCCAGTACTTC
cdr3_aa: CASSPALAGGETQYF

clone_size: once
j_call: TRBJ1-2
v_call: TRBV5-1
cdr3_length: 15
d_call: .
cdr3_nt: TGCGCCAGCAGCCCAGGACAAGTCTTGTCCTATGGCTACACCTTC
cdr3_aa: CASSPGQVLSYGYTF

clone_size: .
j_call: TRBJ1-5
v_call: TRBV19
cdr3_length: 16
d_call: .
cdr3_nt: TGTGCCAGTAGTGTGGCCGGGACACCGCCGAATCAGCCCCAGCATTTT
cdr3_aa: CASSVAGTPPNQPQHF

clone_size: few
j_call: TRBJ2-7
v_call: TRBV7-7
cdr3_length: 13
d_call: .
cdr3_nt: TGTGCTAGCAGCCAACAGGATGGCTACGAGCAGTACTTC
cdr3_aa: CASSQQDGYEQYF

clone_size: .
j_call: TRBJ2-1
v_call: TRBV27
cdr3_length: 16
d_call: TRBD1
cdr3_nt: TGTGCCAGCAGTTCCCCGGGACAGGGGGCCTACAATGAGCAGTTCTTC
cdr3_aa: CASSSPGQGAYNEQFF

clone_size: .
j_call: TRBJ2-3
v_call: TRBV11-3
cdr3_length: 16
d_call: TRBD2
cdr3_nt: TGTGCCAGCAGCTTAGGGACTAGCCCTAGCACAGATACGCAGTATTTT
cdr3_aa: CASSLGTSPSTDTQYF

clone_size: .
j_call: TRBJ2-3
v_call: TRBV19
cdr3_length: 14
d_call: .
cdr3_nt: TGTGCCAGTAGTCCCCCGACAGGAACAGATACGCAGTATTTT
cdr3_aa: CASSPPTGTDTQYF

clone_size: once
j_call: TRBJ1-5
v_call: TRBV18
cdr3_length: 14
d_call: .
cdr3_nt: TGTGCCAGCTCACCGGCAGGTCTCAATCAGCCCCAGCATTTT
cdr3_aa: CASSPAGLNQPQHF